This entry features one TCR beta chain sequence. This sample is part of a study of blood T cell repertoires in COVID-19. As for the study in general: Acute-phase and convalescent COVID-19 samples originated in the United States, Italy and Spain. PBMCs, B-cell-depleted T cells, or T cells were the source of the cDNA or gDNA that made up the material.

Original analysis: Amplification of reference gene primers provided the estimated nucleated cell counts. Only in-frame clones appear in the TCRdb table, and some are missing; sequencing was by immunoSEQ multiplex PCR. V and J calls and clone size are those listed in that table; D and trimming were worked out from the DNA. The repertoire holds some 250,000 clones, with 86% as singletons. There are 15 residues in the CDR3. The V end lost 5 bases, the J end lost 6 bases, and 20 bases lay between the germline ends. Germline V CDR1 and CDR2: SEHNR, FQNEAQ (reference sequence). Input material: peripheral blood. The rearrangement links TRBV7-9 to TRBJ2-7; a weak D match, TRBD1 (6 bases). The sequence was obtained from a man older than 75 with acute or convalescent COVID-19. The CDR3: CASSPVSAGAREQYF. As DNA, the CDR3 is TGTGCCAGCAGCCCGGTTTCCGCAGGGGCTCGCGAGCAGTACTTC.